These T cell receptor beta chains were read from a single sample in a study of Graves' ophthalmopathy and Graves' hyperthyroidism. MiXCR, run by TCRdb on the multiplex PCR reads, gives a single entry per CDR3 protein. The sample holds some 350,000 distinct CDR3 sequences, roughly 15% seen once. The sequenced sample consisted of peripheral blood. Source of these receptors: an adult woman with stable Graves' hyperthyroidism. Both conserved end residues are part of each CDR3. Each record gives: clone size, D gene, J gene, V gene, CDR3 protein, CDR3 DNA. The D gene is left open where the match is weak. A clone size is listed for some rows: how often the clone was seen (once, few, many), or a class if it is expanded.

>-|-|TRBJ2-7|TRBV7-2
CASSLARDYDQYF
TGTGCCAGCAGCTTAGCGCGCGACTACGATCAGTACTTC
>many|TRBD2|TRBJ2-5|TRBV3-1
CASSQTSGQETQYF
TGTGCCAGCAGCCAGACTAGCGGGCAAGAGACCCAGTACTTC
>many|TRBD2|TRBJ2-7|TRBV12-3/TRBV12-4
CARNGTSGYIFYEQYF
TGTGCCAGAAACGGGACTAGCGGGTATATCTTCTACGAGCAGTACTTC
>many|TRBD1|TRBJ1-2|TRBV15
CATRVGTGGYGYTF
TGTGCCACCAGAGTCGGGACAGGGGGCTATGGCTACACCTTC
>many|-|TRBJ2-7|TRBV7-2
CASSLGYRFAYEQYF
TGTGCCAGCAGCTTAGGATACAGGTTTGCCTACGAGCAGTACTTC
>many|TRBD1|TRBJ1-1|TRBV2
CASRRDRTSEAFF
TGTGCCAGCAGAAGGGACAGGACGTCTGAAGCTTTCTTT
>many|TRBD1|TRBJ2-3|TRBV28
CASTVDRARDTQYF
TGTGCCAGCACGGTCGACAGGGCCAGAGATACGCAGTATTTT
>-|-|TRBJ1-6|TRBV6-1
CASRTQGSLGSPLHF
TGTGCCAGCAGAACACAGGGCAGCTTGGGTTCACCCCTCCACTTT
>few|-|TRBJ1-1|TRBV12-3/TRBV12-4
CASSPTGIYTEAFF
TGTGCCAGCAGTCCGACAGGAATCTACACTGAAGCTTTCTTT
>many|-|TRBJ1-1|TRBV7-2
CASSSRGAEAFF
TGTGCCAGCAGCTCCCGGGGCGCTGAAGCTTTCTTT
>-|-|TRBJ2-2|TRBV2
CASSEQGVNTGKLFF
TGTGCCAGCAGTGAACAGGGTGTGAACACCGGGAAGCTGTTTTTT
>many|-|TRBJ2-7|TRBV10-3
CAISESRGEGEQYF
TGTGCCATCAGTGAGTCGAGGGGGGAAGGCGAGCAGTACTTC
>many|-|TRBJ2-6|TRBV9
CASSVMPSGANVLTF
TGTGCCAGCAGCGTTATGCCCTCTGGGGCCAACGTCCTGACTTTC
>many|TRBD1|TRBJ1-2|TRBV5-4
CASSWTGGDGYTF
TGTGCCAGCAGCTGGACAGGGGGCGATGGCTACACCTTC
>-|-|TRBJ2-7|TRBV6-1
CASSRGSAARGNYEQYF
TGTGCCAGCAGCCGAGGGTCAGCGGCCCGGGGAAACTACGAGCAGTACTTC
>once|TRBD1|TRBJ2-5|TRBV6-1
CATSDFDRGYETQYF
TGTGCCACCAGTGATTTTGACAGGGGTTACGAGACCCAGTACTTC
>many|-|TRBJ1-2|TRBV5-1
CASSLVGTDFDNYGYTF
TGCGCCAGCAGCTTGGTGGGGACGGACTTTGATAACTATGGCTACACCTTC
>many|TRBD2|TRBJ2-2|TRBV27
CASSSLAGGSNTGELFF
TGTGCCAGCAGTAGCCTAGCGGGAGGGTCGAACACCGGGGAGCTGTTTTTT
>many|-|TRBJ1-2|TRBV12-3/TRBV12-4
CASSIGGAQTYGYTF
TGTGCCAGCAGCATCGGGGGGGCGCAGACCTATGGCTACACCTTC
>many|-|TRBJ1-1|TRBV14
CASSQVDPNTEAFF
TGTGCCAGCAGCCAAGTAGACCCGAACACTGAAGCTTTCTTT
>many|TRBD2|TRBJ2-2|TRBV12-3/TRBV12-4
CASSLSLAGPRGLFF
TGTGCCAGCAGTTTAAGTCTAGCGGGGCCTAGGGGGCTGTTTTTT
>-|TRBD2|TRBJ2-4|TRBV4-1
CASSRFSGTSGLLAKNIQYF
TGCGCCAGCAGCCGGTTTTCCGGGACTAGCGGCCTTCTAGCCAAAAACATTCAGTACTTC
>many|TRBD1|TRBJ1-5|TRBV10-3
CAISERDRVLDQPQHF
TGTGCCATCAGTGAGAGGGACAGGGTACTGGATCAGCCCCAGCATTTT
>-|-|TRBJ2-7|TRBV7-3
CASSFLAGREQYF
TGTGCCAGCAGCTTCTTGGCAGGACGCGAGCAGTACTTC
>many|TRBD1|TRBJ2-5|TRBV4-1
CASSRRDRDQETQYF
TGCGCCAGCAGCCGACGGGACAGGGATCAAGAGACCCAGTACTTC
>-|-|TRBJ1-2|TRBV20-1
CSARDPGTGYTF
TGCAGTGCTAGAGATCCGGGGACTGGCTACACCTTC
>many|-|TRBJ1-2|TRBV27
CASSTLSAVGYGYTF
TGTGCCAGCAGCACATTATCTGCAGTCGGCTATGGCTACACCTTC
>few|TRBD1|TRBJ1-1|TRBV5-1
CASSFPGTAEAFF
TGCGCCAGCAGCTTTCCCGGGACAGCTGAAGCTTTCTTT
>-|-|TRBJ2-5|TRBV4-2
CASSLVGGGGDTQYF
TGTGCCAGCAGCTTGGTGGGAGGGGGAGGGGATACCCAGTACTTC
>many|TRBD1|TRBJ2-5|TRBV15
CATSRGRTGYAETQYF
TGTGCCACCAGCAGAGGGCGGACAGGGTATGCGGAGACCCAGTACTTC
>many|-|TRBJ1-2|TRBV5-1
CASSLSENGDYGYTF
TGCGCCAGCAGCTTGTCTGAGAACGGGGACTATGGCTACACCTTC
>many|-|TRBJ2-5|TRBV7-3
CASSLQPGAWETQYF
TGTGCCAGCAGCTTACAACCGGGGGCGTGGGAGACCCAGTACTTC
>many|-|TRBJ1-1|TRBV7-2
CASSLDSPIMNTEAFF
TGTGCCAGCAGCCTCGACAGCCCCATTATGAACACTGAAGCTTTCTTT
>few|-|TRBJ1-2|TRBV12-3/TRBV12-4
CASSRAAPGGYTF
TGTGCCAGCAGTAGAGCGGCGCCCGGAGGCTACACCTTC
>many|TRBD2|TRBJ2-7|TRBV20-1
CSARETSEWSYEQYF
TGCAGTGCTAGAGAAACTAGCGAGTGGTCCTACGAGCAGTACTTC
>-|TRBD1|TRBJ1-6|TRBV12-3/TRBV12-4
CAGLGQGNSPLHF
TGTGCCGGCCTCGGACAGGGTAATTCACCCCTCCACTTT
>many|TRBD2|TRBJ2-5|TRBV29-1
CSARPLAGEETQYF
TGCAGCGCGCGGCCACTAGCGGGAGAAGAGACCCAGTACTTC
>many|TRBD2|TRBJ2-6|TRBV12-3/TRBV12-4
CASRLANSGANVLTF
TGTGCCAGCAGACTAGCGAACTCTGGGGCCAACGTCCTGACTTTC
>-|TRBD1|TRBJ2-7|TRBV6-1
CASSETLTRQGLRHEQYF
TGTGCCAGCAGCGAAACCTTAACCCGACAGGGTCTGAGGCACGAGCAGTACTTC
>many|TRBD1|TRBJ1-1|TRBV28
CASSRTGDTEAFF
TGTGCCAGCAGTCGAACAGGGGACACTGAAGCTTTCTTT
>many|-|TRBJ1-3|TRBV19
CASSIGDSGNTIYF
TGTGCCAGTAGTATAGGGGATTCTGGAAACACCATATATTTT
>-|-|TRBJ2-5|TRBV20-1
CSARLRDFKETQYF
TGCAGTGCTAGACTCCGGGACTTCAAAGAGACCCAGTACTTC
>many|TRBD1|TRBJ1-3|TRBV12-3/TRBV12-4
CASSARTGKNTIYF
TGTGCCAGCAGTGCCCGGACAGGAAAAAACACCATATATTTT
>many|-|TRBJ2-7|TRBV28
CASSLARGEYRYEQYF
TGTGCCAGCAGTTTGGCTAGAGGAGAGTATCGGTACGAGCAGTACTTC
>many|TRBD1|TRBJ2-7|TRBV6-5
CASSYHPGQPYEQYF
TGTGCCAGCAGTTACCACCCGGGACAGCCCTACGAGCAGTACTTC
>many|-|TRBJ1-5|TRBV12-3/TRBV12-4
CASSCDSHSNQPQHF
TGTGCCAGCAGTTGTGACAGCCATAGCAATCAGCCCCAGCATTTT
>few|-|TRBJ2-7|TRBV4-1
CASSQEWGRGSSYEQYF
TGCGCCAGCAGCCAAGAATGGGGGCGAGGGAGCTCCTACGAGCAGTACTTC
>-|-|TRBJ1-1|TRBV18
CASSPSMGDTEAFF
TGTGCCAGCTCACCTTCAATGGGTGACACTGAAGCTTTCTTT
>many|-|TRBJ2-7|TRBV2
CASSEGQRYYEQYF
TGTGCCAGCAGTGAAGGGCAGCGGTACTACGAGCAGTACTTC
>many|TRBD1|TRBJ1-1|TRBV28
CASSNHRGTEAFF
TGTGCCAGCAGCAACCACAGGGGCACTGAAGCTTTCTTT
>many|-|TRBJ2-7|TRBV28
CASTSTPSEQYF
TGTGCCAGCACCTCTACCCCCTCCGAGCAGTACTTC
>many|-|TRBJ2-7|TRBV2
CASSDTWVQYF
TGTGCCAGCAGTGATACTTGGGTGCAGTACTTC
>-|TRBD2|TRBJ2-7|TRBV18
CASSPPGLAGALSYEQYF
TGTGCCAGCTCACCACCGGGACTAGCGGGAGCTTTATCCTACGAGCAGTACTTC
>many|-|TRBJ1-3|TRBV12-3/TRBV12-4
CASSLRGQSSGNTIYF
TGTGCCAGCAGTTTACGAGGCCAGAGCTCTGGAAACACCATATATTTT